Each of the 5 T cell receptor beta chains below was sequenced from the same sample in a study of neurological immune-mediated disorders (dated 2019 in TCRdb). To prepare the library, 5' RACE was applied. These reads were obtained on an Illumina HiSeq 2500. TCRdb applied fastp at Q25 and MiXCR to the public reads, then kept only in-frame beta chains. CDR3 protein sequences are deduplicated, and each keeps its most common genes and DNA. The sample table records about 66,000 distinct CDR3 sequences; about 5.1% of these occur just once. The ten largest clones add up to around 2.2% of the sample. The sequenced sample was PBMCs. All receptors derive from a woman in her 70s with multiple sclerosis.

This clonotype was picked up a small number of times. This sequence joins TRBV10-3 and TRBJ2-2, with TRBD2 identical over 10 bases. Losses at the gene ends were 3 bases for V and 4 bases for J; bases not matched to a gene: 5. This CDR3 is 16 amino acids long. Germline V CDR1 and CDR2: ENHRY, SYGVKD. CDR3 loop: CAISESAGGGTGELFF. CDR3 in DNA: TGTGCCATCAGTGAATCAGCGGGAGGGGGCACCGGGGAGCTGTTTTTT.

This clonotype was picked up many times. The chain has TRBV20-1 and TRBJ1-2, with TRBD1 as a possible D gene (5 bases). Germline CDR1 reads DFQATT; CDR2 reads SNEGSKA (reference sequence). Trimming took off 0 bases at V and 4 bases at J, with 18 bases between the two ends. The CDR3 contains 16 residues. This CDR3 is CSARDPLGHRSYGYTF. CDR3 DNA sequence: TGCAGTGCTAGAGACCCACTGGGGCACCGGAGCTATGGCTACACCTTC.

This clonotype was seen a handful of times. This sequence joins TRBV29-1 and TRBJ1-2, with 10 bases aligning to TRBD1. This CDR3 has 14 residues. Per germline, CDR1 SQVTM and CDR2 ANQGSEA. V lost 1 base, J lost 2 bases, and 1 base stayed unmatched. The chain's CDR3 is CSVEGGQGNYGYTF. The CDR3 bases are TGCAGCGTTGAAGGGGGACAGGGGAACTATGGCTACACCTTC.

This clonotype came up many times. The chain links TRBV7-2 to TRBJ2-7; D may be TRBD1 (5 bases). V was trimmed by 1 base and J by 0 bases, leaving 7 bases between them. This CDR3 has 14 residues. Germline CDR1 reads SGHTA; CDR2 reads FQGNSA. The CDR3: CASSLDTGSYEQYF. CDR3 coding DNA: TGTGCCAGCAGCTTAGATACAGGCTCCTACGAGCAGTACTTC.

This clonotype was counted ten times or more. This sequence joins TRBV27 and TRBJ1-2; 8 bases line up with TRBD1. This CDR3 spans 15 amino acids. The germline gives CDR1 MNHEY, CDR2 SMNVEV (reference sequence). V shed 0 bases and J 8 bases; nucleotides not matched to a gene: 8. The CDR3 DNA reads as TGTGCCAGCAGTTTATCATCAGGGGGCGCGGTAGGCTACACCTTC. Its protein is CASSLSSGGAVGYTF.